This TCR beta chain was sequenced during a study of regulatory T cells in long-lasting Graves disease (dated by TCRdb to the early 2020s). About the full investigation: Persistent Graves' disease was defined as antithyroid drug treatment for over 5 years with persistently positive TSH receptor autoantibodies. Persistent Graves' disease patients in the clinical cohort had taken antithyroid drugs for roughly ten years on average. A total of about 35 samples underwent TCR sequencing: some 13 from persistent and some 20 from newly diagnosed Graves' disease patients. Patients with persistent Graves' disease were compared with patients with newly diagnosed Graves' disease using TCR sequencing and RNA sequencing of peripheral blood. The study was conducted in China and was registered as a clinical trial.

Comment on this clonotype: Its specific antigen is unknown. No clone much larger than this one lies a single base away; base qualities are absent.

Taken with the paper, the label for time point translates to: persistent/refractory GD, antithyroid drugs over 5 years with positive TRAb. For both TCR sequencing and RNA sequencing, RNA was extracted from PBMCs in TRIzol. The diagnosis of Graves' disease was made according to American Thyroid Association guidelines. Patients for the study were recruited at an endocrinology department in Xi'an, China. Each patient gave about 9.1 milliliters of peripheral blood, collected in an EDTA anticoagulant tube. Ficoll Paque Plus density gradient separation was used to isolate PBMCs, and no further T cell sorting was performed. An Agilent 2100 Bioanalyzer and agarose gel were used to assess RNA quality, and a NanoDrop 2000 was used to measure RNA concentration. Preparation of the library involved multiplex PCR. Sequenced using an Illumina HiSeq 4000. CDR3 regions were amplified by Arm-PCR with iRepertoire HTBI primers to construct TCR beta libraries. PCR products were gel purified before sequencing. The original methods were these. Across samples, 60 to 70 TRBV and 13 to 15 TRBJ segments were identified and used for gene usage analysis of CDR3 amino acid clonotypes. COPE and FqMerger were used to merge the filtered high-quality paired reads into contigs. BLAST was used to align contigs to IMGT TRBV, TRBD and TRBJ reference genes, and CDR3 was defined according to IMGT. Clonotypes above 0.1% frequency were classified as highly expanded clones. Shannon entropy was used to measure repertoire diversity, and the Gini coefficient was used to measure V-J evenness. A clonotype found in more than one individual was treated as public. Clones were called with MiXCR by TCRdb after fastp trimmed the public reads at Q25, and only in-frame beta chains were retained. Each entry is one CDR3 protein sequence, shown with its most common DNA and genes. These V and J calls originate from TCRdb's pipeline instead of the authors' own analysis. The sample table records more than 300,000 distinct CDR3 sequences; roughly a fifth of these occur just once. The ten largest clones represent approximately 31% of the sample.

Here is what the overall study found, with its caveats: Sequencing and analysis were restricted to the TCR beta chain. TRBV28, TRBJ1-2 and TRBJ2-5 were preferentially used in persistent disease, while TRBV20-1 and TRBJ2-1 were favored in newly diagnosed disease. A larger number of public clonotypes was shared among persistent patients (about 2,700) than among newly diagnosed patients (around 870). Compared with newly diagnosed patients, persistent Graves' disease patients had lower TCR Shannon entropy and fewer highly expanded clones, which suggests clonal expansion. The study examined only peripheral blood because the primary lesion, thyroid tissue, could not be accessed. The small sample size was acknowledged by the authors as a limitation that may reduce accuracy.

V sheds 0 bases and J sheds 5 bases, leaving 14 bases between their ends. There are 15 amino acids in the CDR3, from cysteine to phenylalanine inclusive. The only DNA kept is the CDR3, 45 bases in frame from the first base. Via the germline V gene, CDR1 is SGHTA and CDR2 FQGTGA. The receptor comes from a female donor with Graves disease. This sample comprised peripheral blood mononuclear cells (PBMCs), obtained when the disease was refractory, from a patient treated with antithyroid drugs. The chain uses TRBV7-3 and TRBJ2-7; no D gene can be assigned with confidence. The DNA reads TGTGCCAGCAGCTTAACTCCTGATCCGACCCACGAGCAGTACTTC. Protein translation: CASSLTPDPTHEQYF. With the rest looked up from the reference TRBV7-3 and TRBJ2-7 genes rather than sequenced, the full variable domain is GAGVSQTPSNKVTEKGKYVELRCDPISGHTALYWYRQSLGQGPEFLIYFQGTGAADDSGLPNDRFFAVRPEGSVSTLKIQRTERGDSAVYLCASSLTPDPTHEQYFGPGTRLTVT.